Listed below are T cell receptor beta chains from one sample, sequenced in a study of control samples from healthy donors and cancer patients. Some clones are missing from TCRdb's copy, which holds only in-frame ones; the method was immunoSEQ multiplex PCR. The sample shows fewer than 250,000 clones, and less than 2.5% sits with its ten largest clones. The specimen sequenced was blood. The source of these receptors is a woman in her thirties in good health. The conserved cysteine and the conserved F or W are not part of the CDR3 here. Each record gives: V gene, CDR3 protein.

TRBV7-9,ASSLRQGGWRNTEAF
TRBV19,ARTLGLPAFITQY
TRBV5-1,ASSLVRGGTDTQY
TRBV6-1,ASSERVGSGANVLT
TRBV18,ASSPYGRGAAFTDTQY
TRBV4-3,ASSQDRSIGNTIY
TRBV2,ASSDRVYSNQPQH
TRBV20-1,SATDRRRKPQH
TRBV27,ASSLSGGPRGGQPQH
TRBV5-1,ASSLLGAGNTIY
TRBV7-6,ASSLARTSGETQY
TRBV7-9,ASLDTQTRGQTEAF
TRBV11-2,ASSLVMGTRPYGYT
TRBV12-3/TRBV12-4,ASSLGTRKLF
TRBV3-1/TRBV3-2,ASSQGLSTEAF
TRBV4-3,ASSHDPGRSYEQY
TRBV29-1,SVERQADEKLF
TRBV28,ASSPRYTEAF
TRBV10-1,ASSPGTGTEAF
TRBV4-1,ASSQEDRTGEKLF
TRBV7-2,ASSTGTSASNEQY
TRBV27,ASTNGLGDGGYT
TRBV9,ASSVRGGPPDTQY
TRBV28,ASSLSGGQGTEAF
TRBV3-1/TRBV3-2,ASSQSVLPSYEQY
TRBV2,ASRHRDRGPQPQH
TRBV7-2,ASSLNQFYEQY
TRBV28,ASSRGQGAEKLF
TRBV7-9,ASSLPGGGGYT
TRBV4-1,ASSNRGQGREAF
TRBV19,ASSISPPGATEAF
TRBV7-9,ASSFTGPYGYT